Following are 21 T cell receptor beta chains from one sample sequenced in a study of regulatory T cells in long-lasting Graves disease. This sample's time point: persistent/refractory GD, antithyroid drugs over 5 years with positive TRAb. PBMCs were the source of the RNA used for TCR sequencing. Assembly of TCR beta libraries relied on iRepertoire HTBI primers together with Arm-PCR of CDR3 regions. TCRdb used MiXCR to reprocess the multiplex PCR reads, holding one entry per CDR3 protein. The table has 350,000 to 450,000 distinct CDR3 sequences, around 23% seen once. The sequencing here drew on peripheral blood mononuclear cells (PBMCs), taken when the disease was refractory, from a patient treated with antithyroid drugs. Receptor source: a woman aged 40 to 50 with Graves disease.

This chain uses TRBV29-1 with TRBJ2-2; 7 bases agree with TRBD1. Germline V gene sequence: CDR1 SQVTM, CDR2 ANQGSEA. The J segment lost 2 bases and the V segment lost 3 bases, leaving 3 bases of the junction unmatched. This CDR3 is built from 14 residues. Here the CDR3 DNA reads TGCAGCGTTGAGGGACAGTTAAACACCGGGGAGCTGTTTTTT. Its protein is CSVEGQLNTGELFF.

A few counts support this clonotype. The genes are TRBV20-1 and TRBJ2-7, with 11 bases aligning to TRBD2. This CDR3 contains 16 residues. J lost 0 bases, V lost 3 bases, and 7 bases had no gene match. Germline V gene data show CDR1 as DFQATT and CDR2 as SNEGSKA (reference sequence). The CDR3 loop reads CSARGGSGRASYEQYF. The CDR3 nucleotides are TGCAGTGCTAGGGGGGGTAGCGGGAGGGCCTCCTACGAGCAGTACTTC.

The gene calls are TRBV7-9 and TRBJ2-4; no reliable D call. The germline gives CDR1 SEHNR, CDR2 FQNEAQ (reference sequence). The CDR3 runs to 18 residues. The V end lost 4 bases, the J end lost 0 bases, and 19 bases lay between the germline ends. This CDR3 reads CASSSPAGSTLAKNIQYF. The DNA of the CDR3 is TGTGCCAGCAGCTCCCCCGCAGGCTCAACTCTAGCCAAAAACATTCAGTACTTC.

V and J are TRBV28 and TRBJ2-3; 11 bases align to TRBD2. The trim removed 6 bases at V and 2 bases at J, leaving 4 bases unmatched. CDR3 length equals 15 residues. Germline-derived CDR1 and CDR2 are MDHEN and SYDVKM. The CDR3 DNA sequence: TGTGCCAGCAGCCCACTAGCGGGAGTCACAGATACGCAGTATTTT. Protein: CASSPLAGVTDTQYF.

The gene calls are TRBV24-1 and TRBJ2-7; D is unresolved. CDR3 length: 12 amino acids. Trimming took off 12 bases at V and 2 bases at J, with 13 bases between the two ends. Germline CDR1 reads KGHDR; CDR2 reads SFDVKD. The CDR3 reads CAGDRVPYEQYF. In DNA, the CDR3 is TGTGCCGGAGACCGCGTCCCCTACGAGCAGTACTTC.

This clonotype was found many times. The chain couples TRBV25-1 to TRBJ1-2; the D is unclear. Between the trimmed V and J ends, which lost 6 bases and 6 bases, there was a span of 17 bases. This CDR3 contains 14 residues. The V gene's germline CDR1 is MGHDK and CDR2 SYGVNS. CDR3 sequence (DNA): TGTGCCAGCAGCCTAAGCGGACCGAGAAATGGCTACACCTTC. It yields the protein CASSLSGPRNGYTF.

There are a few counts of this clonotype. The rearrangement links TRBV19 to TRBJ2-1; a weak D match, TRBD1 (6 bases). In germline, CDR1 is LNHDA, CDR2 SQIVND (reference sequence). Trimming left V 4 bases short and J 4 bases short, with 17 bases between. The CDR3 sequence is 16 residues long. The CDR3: CASSTHRVDKYNEQFF. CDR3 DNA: TGTGCCAGTAGTACCCACAGGGTCGATAAATACAATGAGCAGTTCTTC. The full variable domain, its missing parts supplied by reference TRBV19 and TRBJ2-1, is DGGITQSPKYLFRKEGQNVTLSCEQNLNHDAMYWYRQDPGQGLRLIYYSQIVNDFQKGDIAEGYSVSREKKESFPLTVTSAQKNPTAFYLCASSTHRVDKYNEQFFGPGTRLTVL.

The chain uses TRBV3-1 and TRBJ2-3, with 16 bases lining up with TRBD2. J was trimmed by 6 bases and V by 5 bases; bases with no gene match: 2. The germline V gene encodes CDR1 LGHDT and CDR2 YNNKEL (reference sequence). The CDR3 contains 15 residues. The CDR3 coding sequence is TGTGCCAGCAGCGAGGGACTAGCGGGAGGGGATACGCAGTATTTT. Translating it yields CASSEGLAGGDTQYF.

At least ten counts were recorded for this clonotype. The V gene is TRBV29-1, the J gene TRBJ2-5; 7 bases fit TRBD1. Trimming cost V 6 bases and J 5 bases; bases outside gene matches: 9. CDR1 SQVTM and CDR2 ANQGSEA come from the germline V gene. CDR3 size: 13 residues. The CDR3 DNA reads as TGCAGCGTCAGAATGACAGGGCGTGAGACCCAGTACTTC. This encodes CSVRMTGRETQYF.

The CDR3 DNA reads TGTGCCAGCAGCTTATTTGGATCGGGGATGGCTTTCTTT. Translated, it gives CASSLFGSGMAFF. J is TRBJ1-1 and V is TRBV7-8; D is uncertain. V lost 2 bases and J 11 bases, leaving 15 bases between the germline ends. CDR3 length: 13 amino acids. Germline V lookup: CDR1 SGHVS, CDR2 FQNEAQ.

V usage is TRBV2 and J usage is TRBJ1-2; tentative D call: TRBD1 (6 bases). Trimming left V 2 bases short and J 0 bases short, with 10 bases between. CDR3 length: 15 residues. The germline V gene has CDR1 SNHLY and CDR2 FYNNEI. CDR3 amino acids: CASSERGGPNYGYTF. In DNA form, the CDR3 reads TGTGCCAGCAGTGAACGCGGGGGCCCTAACTATGGCTACACCTTC.

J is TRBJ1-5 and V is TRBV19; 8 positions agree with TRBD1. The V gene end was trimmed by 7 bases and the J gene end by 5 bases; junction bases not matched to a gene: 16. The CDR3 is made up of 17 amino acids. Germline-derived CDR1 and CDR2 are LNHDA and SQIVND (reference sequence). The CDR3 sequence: CASTYGAATGGDQPQHF. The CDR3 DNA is TGTGCCAGTACCTACGGAGCTGCAACAGGGGGGGATCAGCCCCAGCATTTT. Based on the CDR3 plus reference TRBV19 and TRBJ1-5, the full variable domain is DGGITQSPKYLFRKEGQNVTLSCEQNLNHDAMYWYRQDPGQGLRLIYYSQIVNDFQKGDIAEGYSVSREKKESFPLTVTSAQKNPTAFYLCASTYGAATGGDQPQHFGDGTRLSIL.

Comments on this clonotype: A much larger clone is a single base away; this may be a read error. DNA of the CDR3: TGTGCCATCAGTGGGGGAGAGACCCGGTACTTC. Translation: CAISGGETRYF. The chain has TRBV10-3 and TRBJ2-5, with D possibly being TRBD2 (5 bases). Germline V CDR1 and CDR2: ENHRY, SYGVKD. The CDR3 runs to 11 residues.

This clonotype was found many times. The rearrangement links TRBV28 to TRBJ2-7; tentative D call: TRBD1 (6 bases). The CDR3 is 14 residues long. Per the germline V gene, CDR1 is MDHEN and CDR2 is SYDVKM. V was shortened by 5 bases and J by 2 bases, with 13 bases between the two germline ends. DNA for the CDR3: TGTGCCAGCAGTCGACAGGTGGGAGCCTACGAGCAGTACTTC. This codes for CASSRQVGAYEQYF.

The CDR3 here is CASSKTSANTEAFF. DNA of the CDR3: TGTGCCAGCAGCAAGACATCAGCGAACACTGAAGCTTTCTTT. This sequence joins TRBV6-1 and TRBJ1-1; D remains ambiguous. In germline, CDR1 is MNHNS, CDR2 SASEGT. The V and J ends lost 6 bases and 1 base respectively, with 12 bases between them. The CDR3 runs to 14 residues.

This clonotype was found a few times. The CDR3 sequence: CASSPNGDEQYF. CDR3 DNA sequence: TGTGCCAGCTCACCAAATGGGGACGAGCAGTACTTC. The chain has TRBV18 and TRBJ2-7; no clear D. V lost 2 bases to trimming and J lost 5 bases, with 7 bases between them. CDR3 length equals 12 residues. Germline lookup yields CDR1 KGHSH and CDR2 LQKENI.

The CDR3 loop is CASSPYRVSYNEQFF. DNA for the CDR3: TGTGCCAGCAGCCCCTACAGGGTTTCCTACAATGAGCAGTTCTTC. The V and J genes are TRBV28 and TRBJ2-1; D possibly corresponds to TRBD1 (6 bases). This CDR3 is 15 amino acids long. The germline V gene has CDR1 MDHEN and CDR2 SYDVKM. Between the trimmed V and J ends, which lost 6 bases and 1 base, there was a span of 13 bases.

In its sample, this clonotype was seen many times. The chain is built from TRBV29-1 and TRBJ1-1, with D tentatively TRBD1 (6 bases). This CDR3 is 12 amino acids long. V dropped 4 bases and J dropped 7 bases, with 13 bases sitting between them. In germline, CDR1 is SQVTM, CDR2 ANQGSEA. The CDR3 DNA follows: TGCAGCGTTGTTAGGGGGAGCGGTGAAGCTTTCTTT. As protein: CSVVRGSGEAFF.

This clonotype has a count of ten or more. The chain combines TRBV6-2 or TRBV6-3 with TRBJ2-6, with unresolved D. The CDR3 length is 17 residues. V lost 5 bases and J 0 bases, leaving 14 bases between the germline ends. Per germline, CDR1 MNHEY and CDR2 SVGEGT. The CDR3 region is CASSPRITSSGANVLTF. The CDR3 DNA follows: TGTGCCAGCAGTCCCCGGATTACAAGCTCTGGGGCCAACGTCCTGACTTTC.

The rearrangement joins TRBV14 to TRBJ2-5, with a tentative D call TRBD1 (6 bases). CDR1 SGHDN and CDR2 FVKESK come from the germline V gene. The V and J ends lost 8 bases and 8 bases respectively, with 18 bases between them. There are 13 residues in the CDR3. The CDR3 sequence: CASCSVGADTQYF. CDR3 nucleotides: TGTGCCAGCTGCTCTGTGGGGGCTGATACCCAGTACTTC.

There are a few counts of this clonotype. In DNA form, the CDR3 reads TGTGCCAGCAGCCCCGCGGTTGGGACAGGGCCCCAAGAGACCCAGTACTTC. It codes for CASSPAVGTGPQETQYF. The genes are TRBV5-5 and TRBJ2-5; 9 bases line up with TRBD1. CDR1 is SGHKS and CDR2 is YYEKEE in the germline V gene (reference sequence). With 4 bases clipped from V and 1 base from J, the junction kept 11 bases outside the gene matches. The CDR3 is made up of 17 amino acids.